Each of the 8 T cell receptor beta chains below was sequenced from the same sample in a study of vaccination effects on CD4 cells after COVID-19 (dated 2022 in TCRdb). For these receptors, no antigen is known. Libraries were prepared through the immunoSEQ multiplex PCR assay. TCRdb took over this immuneACCESS table, retaining in-frame rearrangements with V and J assigned. Such tables are incomplete; in checked studies, under half of the missing clones stem from an unresolved V gene, and the remainder is unexplained. The table for this sample lists more than 12,000 clones; roughly 75% of them were counted only once. About 23% of the sample is taken by the ten largest. The ViraFEST assay stimulated PBMC with viral peptide pools and then used TCR sequencing to identify antigen-specific CD4+ T cell clonotypes by expansion. After around 10 days of culture, CD4+ T cells were isolated with the EasySep CD4+ T cell isolation kit. Each participant received two doses of an mRNA SARS-CoV-2 vaccine, either BNT162b2 or mRNA-1273.

The sequencing here drew on CD4+ T cells from PBMCs cultured with HCoV-NL63 spike peptides, taken after COVID-19 vaccination. The label giving this sample's cell subset or site can be read as: HCoV-NL63 spike overlapping peptide pool stimulation. The receptor source for this set is a human donor who received a COVID-19 vaccine.

The J gene is TRBJ1-4, the V gene TRBV18; 8 positions agree with TRBD1. V shed 3 bases and J 7 bases; nucleotides not matched to a gene: 7. Per the germline V gene, CDR1 is KGHSH and CDR2 is LQKENI. This CDR3 region has 15 residues. In nucleotides, the CDR3 is TGTGCCAGCTCACCCCGACAGGGGTTCGGTGAAAAACTGTTTTTT. Translated: CASSPRQGFGEKLFF.

V is TRBV6-1 and J is TRBJ2-3; 16 nucleotides line up with TRBD2. CDR1 and CDR2 (germline): MNHNS, SASEGT. Trimming took 4 bases from V and 2 from J; bases not matched to a gene: 6. CDR3 length: 18 residues. CDR3 residues: CASSAGTSGRGNTDTQYF. DNA for the CDR3: TGTGCCAGCAGTGCCGGGACTAGCGGGAGGGGTAACACAGATACGCAGTATTTT.

This chain uses TRBV4-1 with TRBJ2-1, with TRBD2 matching over 11 bases. The ends lost 4 bases at V and 6 bases at J; junction bases unmatched: 5. Germline V gives CDR1 MGHRA, CDR2 YSYEKL. This CDR3 comprises 15 residues. CDR3 amino acids: CASSLGTSGFNEQFF. The CDR3 region has the DNA TGCGCCAGCAGCCTCGGGACTAGCGGATTCAATGAGCAGTTCTTC.

This chain links TRBV11-2 with TRBJ1-6; D gene unclear. Germline assignment: CDR1 SGHAT and CDR2 FQNNGV. The CDR3 runs 14 residues. V lost 1 base, J lost 5 bases, and 6 bases lay in between. The CDR3 DNA reads as TGTGCCAGCAGCTTAGTCCTTAATAATTCACCCCTCCACTTT. Translated: CASSLVLNNSPLHF.

The J gene is TRBJ2-1, the V gene TRBV2; D might be TRBD1 (5 bases). Germline loops: CDR1 SNHLY, CDR2 FYNNEI. CDR3 length equals 14 residues. Trimming took off 3 bases at V and 2 bases at J, with 8 bases between the two ends. The CDR3 loop reads CASSDRVAYNEQFF. The CDR3 coding sequence is TGTGCCAGCAGTGACAGGGTGGCCTACAATGAGCAGTTCTTC.

V and J are TRBV3-1 (or the pseudogene TRBV3-2) and TRBJ2-3, with no clear D. Between the trimmed V and J ends, which lost 4 bases and 2 bases, there was a span of 16 bases. The CDR3 length is 16 residues. The V gene's germline CDR1 is LGHDT and CDR2 YNNKEL (reference sequence). The CDR3 DNA is TGTGCCAGCAGCCGATATCAATTCCCGACCACAGATACGCAGTATTTT. Its protein product is CASSRYQFPTTDTQYF.

The genes are TRBV5-1 and TRBJ2-2; a possible D gene is TRBD1 (6 bases). The CDR3 consists of 18 residues. CDR1 SGHRS and CDR2 YFSETQ come from the germline V gene. Trimming shortened V by 1 base and J by 1 base, and 17 bases separated the two germline ends. Here the CDR3 reads CASSLYWASTGNTGELFF. In DNA, the CDR3 is TGCGCCAGCAGCTTGTACTGGGCATCGACAGGGAACACCGGGGAGCTGTTTTTT.

Only a few counts were recorded for this clone. Other DNA variants within this sample encode the same CDR3. The chain couples TRBV27 to TRBJ1-1; tentative D call: TRBD1 (5 bases). Between the trimmed V and J ends, which lost 6 bases and 0 bases, there was a span of 11 bases. The CDR3 consists of 14 residues. In germline, CDR1 is MNHEY, CDR2 SMNVEV (reference sequence). In DNA, the CDR3 is TGTGCCAGCAGCCGAGGGGCGGTGAACACTGAAGCTTTCTTT. Its translation: CASSRGAVNTEAFF.